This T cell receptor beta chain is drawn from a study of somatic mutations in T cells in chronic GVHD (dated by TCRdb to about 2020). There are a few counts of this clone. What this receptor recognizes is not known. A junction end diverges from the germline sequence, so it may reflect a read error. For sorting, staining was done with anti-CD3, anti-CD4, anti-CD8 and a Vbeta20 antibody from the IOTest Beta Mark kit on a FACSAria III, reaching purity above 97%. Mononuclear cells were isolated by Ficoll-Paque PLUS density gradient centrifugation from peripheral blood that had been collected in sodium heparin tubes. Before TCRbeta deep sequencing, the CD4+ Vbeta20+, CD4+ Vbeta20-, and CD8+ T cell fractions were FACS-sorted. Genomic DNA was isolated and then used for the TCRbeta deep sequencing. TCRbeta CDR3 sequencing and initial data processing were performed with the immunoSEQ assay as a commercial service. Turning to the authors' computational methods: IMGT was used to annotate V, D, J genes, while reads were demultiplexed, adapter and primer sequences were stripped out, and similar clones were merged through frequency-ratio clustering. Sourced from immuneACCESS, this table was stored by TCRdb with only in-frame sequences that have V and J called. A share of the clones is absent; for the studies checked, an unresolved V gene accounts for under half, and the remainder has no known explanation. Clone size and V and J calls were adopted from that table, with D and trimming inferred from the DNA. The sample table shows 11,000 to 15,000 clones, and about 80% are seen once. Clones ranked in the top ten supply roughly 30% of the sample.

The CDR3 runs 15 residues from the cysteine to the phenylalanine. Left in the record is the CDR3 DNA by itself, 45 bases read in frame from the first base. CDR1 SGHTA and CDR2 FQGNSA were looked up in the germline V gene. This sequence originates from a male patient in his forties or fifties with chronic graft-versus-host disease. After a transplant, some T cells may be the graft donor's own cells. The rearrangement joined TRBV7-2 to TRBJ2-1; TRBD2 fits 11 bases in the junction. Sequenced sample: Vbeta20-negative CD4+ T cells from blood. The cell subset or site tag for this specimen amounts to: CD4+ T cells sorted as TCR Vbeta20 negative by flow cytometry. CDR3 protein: CASRLAGGSYNEQFF. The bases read TGTGCCAGCAGATTAGCGGGAGGGTCCTACAATGAGCAGTTCTTC.